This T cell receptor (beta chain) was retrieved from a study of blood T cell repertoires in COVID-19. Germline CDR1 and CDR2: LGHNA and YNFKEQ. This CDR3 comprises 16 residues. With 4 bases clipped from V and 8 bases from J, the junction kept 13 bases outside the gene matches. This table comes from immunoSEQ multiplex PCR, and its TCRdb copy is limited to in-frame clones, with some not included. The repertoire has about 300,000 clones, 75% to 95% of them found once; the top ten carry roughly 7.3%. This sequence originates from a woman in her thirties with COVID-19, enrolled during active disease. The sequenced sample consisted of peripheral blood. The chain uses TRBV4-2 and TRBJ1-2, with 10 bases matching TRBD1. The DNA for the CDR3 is TGTGCCAGCAGCCCCGGGACAGGGGTGAGTTCGGGAGGCTACACCTTC. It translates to CASSPGTGVSSGGYTF.